This T cell receptor beta chain came from a study of naive and memory T cell subsets. Two oligonucleotides, mixed equimolar, formed the beta constant-region primer covering TRBC1 and TRBC2. Nested alpha and beta constant-region primers with the SP2 primer drove four PCR rounds on ligated cDNA. TCRdb passed the UMI-ligation and nested PCR reads through MiXCR, listing each CDR3 protein once. Of 90,000 to 120,000 distinct CDR3 sequences in the sample, more than 14% were seen once. The study's findings and limits: Diversity fell and Gini index rose from naive through CM, EM, EMRA. Clonotypes here are unpaired alpha or beta chain sequences. Possibly reflecting memory cells re-expressing CD45RA, a few larger clonotypes occurred in naive repertoires, especially CD8.

This clonotype was observed at least ten times. No antigen is known for it. Trimming removed 5 bases at V and 1 base at J, with 13 bases between. Per the germline V gene, CDR1 is SGHNT and CDR2 is YENEEA. The CDR3 length is 15 residues. The receptor's source is a human donor in good health. This chain joins TRBV11-3 and TRBJ2-3, with a possible D match to TRBD2 (5 bases). Sequences were obtained from naive CD8+ T cells from blood. The CDR3 DNA is TGTGCCAGCAGCCTGACTAACATGGGCACAGATACGCAGTATTTT. It encodes CASSLTNMGTDTQYF.